A single sample is the source of the 6 T cell receptor beta chains below, sequenced in a study of OX40 agonist ivuxolimab in advanced cancers. Sequenced by immunoSEQ multiplex PCR; TCRdb stores in-frame clones only, minus some. The sample carries 25,000 to 35,000 clones, approximately 90% recorded once. The material was CD4+ or CD8+ T cells sorted from blood, obtained in a trial of the OX40 agonist ivuxolimab. The origin of the receptors is an adult with an advanced solid tumor such as melanoma, head and neck, liver or kidney cancer.

The CDR3 spells CASSVGLAEYNEQFF. Here the CDR3 DNA reads TGTGCCAGCAGCGTGGGACTAGCGGAGTACAATGAGCAGTTCTTC. V usage is TRBV9 and J usage is TRBJ2-1; 11 bases agree with TRBD2. The germline gives CDR1 SGDLS, CDR2 YYNGEE. This CDR3 spans 15 amino acids. The ends lost 2 bases at V and 4 bases at J; junction bases unmatched: 2.

This sequence joins TRBV7-9 and TRBJ2-7; either TRBD1 or TRBD2 may fit D (5 bases each). Trimming removed 2 bases at V and 6 bases at J, with 17 bases between. Germline loops: CDR1 SEHNR, CDR2 FQNEAQ (reference sequence). CDR3 length: 15 residues. The CDR3 coding sequence is TGTGCCAGCAGCTTAACCTTGGGGGTTCGGGGCGAGCAGTACTTC. It yields the protein CASSLTLGVRGEQYF.

The chain uses TRBV10-3 and TRBJ2-5; D possibly corresponds to TRBD2 (6 bases). The germline V gene encodes CDR1 ENHRY and CDR2 SYGVKD. The CDR3 extends over 14 amino acids. Trimming left V 10 bases short and J 2 bases short, with 17 bases between. The CDR3 spells CATAMGGPQETQYF. The CDR3 DNA reads TGTGCCACTGCAATGGGGGGACCTCAAGAGACCCAGTACTTC.

Only one count was recorded for this clone. The CDR3 reads CASSSDRLSYEQYF. The DNA for the CDR3 is TGTGCCAGCAGCTCTGACAGACTTTCCTACGAGCAGTACTTC. The chain is built from TRBV5-4 and TRBJ2-7; possible D gene TRBD1, 5 bases. The germline V and J ends were trimmed by 3 bases and 1 base, with 11 bases remaining between them. This CDR3 comprises 14 residues. CDR1 SGHNT and CDR2 YYREEE come from the germline V gene (reference sequence).

This chain uses TRBV6-5 with TRBJ1-5; TRBD1 might be the D (5 bases). The CDR3 has 14 amino acids. Germline V gene sequence: CDR1 MNHEY, CDR2 SVGAGI. The V end was cut by 2 bases, the J end by 1 base, with 6 bases between. CDR3 sequence (DNA): TGTGCCAGCAGTTACGGGGACAGCAATCAGCCCCAGCATTTT. Residues: CASSYGDSNQPQHF.

The chain links TRBV6-5 to TRBJ2-4; maybe TRBD1 (5 bases). V lost 2 bases, J lost 6 bases, and 8 bases lay in between. From germline, CDR1 is MNHEY and CDR2 SVGAGI. The CDR3 runs 13 residues. The CDR3 reads CASSYGQGNIQYF. The CDR3 DNA follows: TGTGCCAGCAGTTACGGGCAGGGAAACATTCAGTACTTC.